What follows are 21 T cell receptor beta chains derived from one specimen sequenced in a study of blood T cell repertoires in COVID-19. Using immunoSEQ multiplex PCR, the repertoire was profiled, and TCRdb retains in-frame clones only, with some absent. The table has some 150,000 clones, more than 75% seen once. The sample was peripheral blood. Every receptor here comes from a man aged 60 to 69 with active or convalescent COVID-19.

This chain joins TRBV20-1 and TRBJ2-7; D uncertain. The CDR3 has 11 amino acids. V dropped 5 bases and J dropped 2 bases, with 7 bases sitting between them. Germline assignment: CDR1 DFQATT and CDR2 SNEGSKA (reference sequence). In DNA, the CDR3 is TGCAGTGCTGAATACACCTACGAGCAGTACTTC. Translation: CSAEYTYEQYF.

This clone was seen ten or more times. The chain recombines TRBV5-1 with TRBJ2-2, with TRBD1 matching over 8 bases. V lost 4 bases to trimming and J lost 4 bases; unmatched junction nucleotides: 3. The germline gives CDR1 SGHRS, CDR2 YFSETQ. There are 14 residues in the CDR3. The CDR3 reads CASSLTGGTGELFF. The CDR3 DNA is TGCGCCAGCAGCCTAACAGGGGGCACCGGGGAGCTGTTTTTT. Supplemented by reference TRBV5-1 and TRBJ2-2, the full variable domain reads KAGVTQTPRYLIKTRGQQVTLSCSPISGHRSVSWYQQTPGQGLQFLFEYFSETQRNKGNFPGRFSGRQFSNSRSEMNVSTLELGDSALYLCASSLTGGTGELFFGEGSRLTVL.

The chain joins TRBV11-2 to TRBJ2-3, with D possibly TRBD2 on 6 matching bases. The CDR3 contains 15 residues. Per the germline V gene, CDR1 is SGHAT and CDR2 is FQNNGV. V dropped 0 bases and J dropped 2 bases, with 9 bases sitting between them. The chain's CDR3 is CASSLDGGTTDTQYF. The CDR3 DNA sequence: TGTGCCAGCAGCTTAGATGGGGGGACCACAGATACGCAGTATTTT.

The J gene is TRBJ2-3, the V gene TRBV5-1, with 7 bases fitting TRBD2. Germline-derived CDR1 and CDR2 are SGHRS and YFSETQ. The J segment lost 2 bases and the V segment lost 0 bases, leaving 3 bases of the junction unmatched. The CDR3 runs to 15 residues. The CDR3, as DNA: TGCGCCAGCAGCTTGGCTAGCGGAATCACAGATACGCAGTATTTT. It encodes CASSLASGITDTQYF.

The chain is built from TRBV6-5 and TRBJ1-5; 7 nucleotides agree with TRBD1. CDR1 is MNHEY, CDR2 SVGAGI, per germline. V shed 6 bases and J 4 bases; nucleotides not matched to a gene: 9. CDR3 length: 15 amino acids. For the CDR3, the DNA is TGTGCCAGCAGACGGGACAGAAACTTTAATCAGCCCCAGCATTTT. Protein: CASRRDRNFNQPQHF.

This chain uses TRBV11-3 with TRBJ2-2; unclear D gene. The germline CDR1 and CDR2 sequences are SGHNT and YENEEA. The ends were cut back, 4 bases at V and 1 base at J, with 7 bases in the middle. The CDR3 runs to 14 residues. Here the CDR3 reads CASSSVRNTGELFF. In nucleotides, the CDR3 is TGTGCCAGCAGCTCTGTCAGGAACACCGGGGAGCTGTTTTTT.

The chain has TRBV7-8 and TRBJ2-1; the D gene is possibly TRBD1 (5 bases). This CDR3 spans 14 amino acids. The ends were cut back, 3 bases at V and 4 bases at J, with 10 bases in the middle. Germline V gives CDR1 SGHVS, CDR2 FQNEAQ. The CDR3: CASSFKGIYNEQFF. In nucleotides, the CDR3 is TGTGCCAGCAGCTTCAAGGGGATATACAATGAGCAGTTCTTC.

V and J are TRBV29-1 and TRBJ2-7; no definite D call. Germline V lookup: CDR1 SQVTM, CDR2 ANQGSEA. Trimming took off 6 bases at V and 0 bases at J, with 15 bases between the two ends. CDR3 length: 14 residues. The CDR3 here is CSVRGGRTSYEQYF. DNA of the CDR3: TGCAGCGTCCGCGGCGGAAGAACCTCCTACGAGCAGTACTTC.

The V and J genes are TRBV3-1 (or the pseudogene TRBV3-2) and TRBJ1-3; D unclear. V gave up 6 bases and J gave up 3 bases, with 9 bases separating them. The CDR3 is made up of 13 amino acids. Germline V lookup: CDR1 LGHDT, CDR2 YNNKEL (reference sequence). CDR3 sequence reads: CASSLSGGNTIYF. DNA for the CDR3: TGTGCCAGCAGTCTATCTGGTGGAAACACCATATATTTT.

The chain has TRBV10-3 and TRBJ2-3, with D unresolved. CDR3 length: 16 amino acids. Per the germline V gene, CDR1 is ENHRY and CDR2 is SYGVKD. V gave up 0 bases and J gave up 0 bases, with 10 bases separating them. The CDR3 protein is CAISESLVQSTDTQYF. The CDR3 region has the DNA TGTGCCATCAGTGAGTCTCTGGTACAGAGCACAGATACGCAGTATTTT.

The chain employs TRBV3-1 (or the pseudogene TRBV3-2) and TRBJ2-1; no reliable D call. The CDR3 runs to 12 residues. The V and J ends lost 1 base and 9 bases respectively, with 7 bases between them. CDR1 and CDR2 from the germline V gene are LGHDT and YNNKEL (reference sequence). DNA of the CDR3: TGTGCCAGCAGCCAAGTTGAGGTTGAGCAGTTCTTC. Translating gives CASSQVEVEQFF.

The J gene is TRBJ2-2, the V gene TRBV3-1 (or the pseudogene TRBV3-2); D gene ambiguous. CDR1 and CDR2 from the germline V gene are LGHDT and YNNKEL (reference sequence). CDR3 size: 14 residues. Deletions cut 5 bases from V and 2 bases from J, with 9 bases between. CDR3 bases: TGTGCCAGCAGCGCCGGCGGAAACACCGGGGAGCTGTTTTTT. This gives the protein CASSAGGNTGELFF.

As DNA, the CDR3 is TGTGCCAGCAGACTAGCGGAACAAGAGACCCAGTACTTC. It yields the protein CASRLAEQETQYF. The chain carries TRBV6-6 and TRBJ2-5; 8 nucleotides line up with TRBD2. The CDR3 has 13 amino acids. V gave up 6 bases and J gave up 2 bases; unmatched junction bases: 2. The germline V gene has CDR1 MNHNY and CDR2 SVGAGI (reference sequence).

V is TRBV6-6 and J is TRBJ2-3; unclear D gene. V was cut by 7 bases and J by 5 bases, with 13 bases left in between. This CDR3 is 13 amino acids long. The germline V gene has CDR1 MNHNY and CDR2 SVGAGI (reference sequence). In nucleotides, the CDR3 is TGTGCCAGCATACCGTATCTCGGAGATACGCAGTATTTT. Translating it yields CASIPYLGDTQYF.

The V and J genes are TRBV5-6 and TRBJ2-2, with 10 bases lining up with TRBD2. V lost 4 bases, J lost 8 bases, and 8 bases stayed unmatched. The CDR3 totals 15 residues. Germline V gene data show CDR1 as SGHDT and CDR2 as YYEEEE. The DNA for the CDR3 is TGTGCCAGCAGCATGGGACTAGCGCCAGAAGGGGAGCTGTTTTTT. It is translated as CASSMGLAPEGELFF. Supplemented by reference TRBV5-6 and TRBJ2-2, the full variable domain reads DAGVTQSPTHLIKTRGQQVTLRCSPKSGHDTVSWYQQALGQGPQFIFQYYEEEERQRGNFPDRFSGHQFPNYSSELNVNALLLGDSALYLCASSMGLAPEGELFFGEGSRLTVL.

This clone was seen more than once but under ten times. The chain has TRBV19 and TRBJ2-7; a possible D gene is TRBD2 (5 bases). Germline CDR1 and CDR2: LNHDA and SQIVND (reference sequence). The CDR3 runs 16 residues. V lost 0 bases and J 0 bases, leaving 12 bases between the germline ends. This chain's CDR3 is CASSIDLEASSYEQYF. The CDR3 bases are TGTGCCAGTAGTATAGATCTGGAGGCCTCCTCCTACGAGCAGTACTTC.

V usage is TRBV18 and J usage is TRBJ2-1, with 9 positions matching TRBD1. The CDR3 runs to 17 residues. J lost 4 bases, V lost 3 bases, and 10 bases had no gene match. CDR1 is KGHSH and CDR2 is LQKENI in the germline V gene. The CDR3 DNA reads as TGTGCCAGCTCACCCAACACAGGGGGCAGGAGGTACAATGAGCAGTTCTTC. Amino acid sequence: CASSPNTGGRRYNEQFF. Variable domain in full (rest from reference TRBV18 and TRBJ2-1): NAGVMQNPRHLVRRRGQEARLRCSPMKGHSHVYWYRQLPEEGLKFMVYLQKENIIDESGMPKERFSAEFPKEGPSILRIQQVVRGDSAAYFCASSPNTGGRRYNEQFFGPGTRLTVL.

This clone was observed a single time. The chain links TRBV7-9 to TRBJ1-2; a possible D gene is TRBD1 (6 bases). Trimming shortened V by 5 bases and J by 7 bases, and 11 bases separated the two germline ends. CDR1 SEHNR and CDR2 FQNEAQ come from the germline V gene (reference sequence). The CDR3 covers 12 residues. CDR3 bases: TGTGCCAGCAGCACGGACAGCCGTGGCTACACCTTC. It translates to CASSTDSRGYTF.

The chain has TRBV11-2 and TRBJ2-2; TRBD2 matches 10 bases. The CDR3 sequence is 16 residues long. V lost 2 bases to trimming and J lost 0 bases; unmatched junction nucleotides: 0. Germline CDR1 reads SGHAT; CDR2 reads FQNNGV. The CDR3 coding sequence is TGTGCCAGCAGCTTACTAGCGGGAGCGAACACCGGGGAGCTGTTTTTT. Translating it yields CASSLLAGANTGELFF.

V and J are TRBV5-1 and TRBJ2-1, with 13 bases lining up with TRBD2. CDR1 and CDR2 (germline): SGHRS, YFSETQ. CDR3 length: 15 amino acids. The V gene end was trimmed by 3 bases and the J gene end by 6 bases; junction bases not matched to a gene: 3. Here the CDR3 DNA reads TGCGCCAGCAGCTCACTAGCGGGAGGGGTCAATGAGCAGTTCTTC. This sequence encodes CASSSLAGGVNEQFF.

The chain is built from TRBV18 and TRBJ2-5, with TRBD2 matching over 12 bases. V trimming: 6 bases; J trimming: 5 bases; junction bases outside the gene matches: 4. This CDR3 contains 14 residues. Germline V gives CDR1 KGHSH, CDR2 LQKENI. The CDR3 sequence is CASSLTSGSETQYF. The CDR3 bases are TGTGCCAGCTCTCTGACTAGCGGGAGCGAGACCCAGTACTTC. The full variable domain, in which reference TRBV18 and TRBJ2-5 provide the parts outside the CDR3, is NAGVMQNPRHLVRRRGQEARLRCSPMKGHSHVYWYRQLPEEGLKFMVYLQKENIIDESGMPKERFSAEFPKEGPSILRIQQVVRGDSAAYFCASSLTSGSETQYFGPGTRLLVL.